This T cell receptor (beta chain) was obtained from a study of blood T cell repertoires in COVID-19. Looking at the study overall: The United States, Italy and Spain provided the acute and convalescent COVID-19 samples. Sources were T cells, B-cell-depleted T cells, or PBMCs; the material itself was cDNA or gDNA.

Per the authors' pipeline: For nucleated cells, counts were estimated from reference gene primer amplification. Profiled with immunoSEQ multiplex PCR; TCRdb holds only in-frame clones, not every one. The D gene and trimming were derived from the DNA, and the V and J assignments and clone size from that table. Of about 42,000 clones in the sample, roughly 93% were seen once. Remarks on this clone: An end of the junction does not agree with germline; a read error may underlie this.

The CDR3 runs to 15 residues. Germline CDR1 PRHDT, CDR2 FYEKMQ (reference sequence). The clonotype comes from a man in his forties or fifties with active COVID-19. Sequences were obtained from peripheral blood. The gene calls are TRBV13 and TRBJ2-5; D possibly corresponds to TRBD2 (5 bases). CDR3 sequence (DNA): TGTGCCAGCAGCTACCTGAGCGGACCCCAAGGGACCCAGTACTTC. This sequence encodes CASSYLSGPQGTQYF.